One and the same sample provided the 22 T cell receptor beta chains below, sequenced in a study of cytomegalovirus exposure and HLA in healthy donors. The PCR employed 60 Vbeta primers together with 13 Jbeta primers. Measured with immunoSEQ multiplex PCR; TCRdb has only the in-frame clones, and not every one. This sample yields about 200,000 clones, of which around 86% are seen a single time; roughly 6% belongs to the top ten. The sample consisted of PBMCs. All receptors derive from a woman aged 45 to 65 in good health and CMV-seropositive.

The chain links TRBV6-5 to TRBJ2-5; no reliable D call. Trimming took 11 bases from V and 1 from J, leaving 11 bases between them. Germline CDR1 reads MNHEY; CDR2 reads SVGAGI. The CDR3 is made up of 12 amino acids. CDR3 coding DNA: TGTGCCGCCCGAACACCCCAAGAGACCCAGTACTTC. The encoded protein is CAARTPQETQYF.

This chain connects TRBV10-3 to TRBJ2-2; 8 bases match TRBD2. CDR1 and CDR2 from the germline V gene are ENHRY and SYGVKD. V lost 5 bases, J lost 2 bases, and 7 bases stayed unmatched. The CDR3 has 16 residues. The CDR3 sequence is CAISRAGAGNTGELFF. DNA of the CDR3: TGTGCCATCAGTCGAGCGGGGGCAGGTAACACCGGGGAGCTGTTTTTT.

The chain carries TRBV19 and TRBJ2-2, with D possibly TRBD2 on 6 matching bases. V lost 7 bases to trimming and J lost 2 bases, with 14 bases between them. The germline V gene encodes CDR1 LNHDA and CDR2 SQIVND (reference sequence). This CDR3 has 15 amino acids. In DNA, the CDR3 is TGTGCCAGTATGGAGGGATTTGGTAACACCGGGGAGCTGTTTTTT. Translation: CASMEGFGNTGELFF. Drawing the rest from reference TRBV19 and TRBJ2-2, the complete variable domain is DGGITQSPKYLFRKEGQNVTLSCEQNLNHDAMYWYRQDPGQGLRLIYYSQIVNDFQKGDIAEGYSVSREKKESFPLTVTSAQKNPTAFYLCASMEGFGNTGELFFGEGSRLTVL.

V and J are TRBV5-1 and TRBJ2-2; the D is unclear. The CDR3 totals 14 residues. The germline CDR1 and CDR2 sequences are SGHRS and YFSETQ. The V end was cut by 3 bases, the J end by 1 base, with 7 bases between. CDR3 DNA sequence: TGCGCCAGCAGCTCGGTTGGGAACACCGGGGAGCTGTTTTTT. As protein: CASSSVGNTGELFF.

CDR3 sequence: CASSLSNYEQYF. CDR3 DNA sequence: TGTGCCAGCAGCTTGTCCAACTACGAGCAGTACTTC. The chain employs TRBV5-5 and TRBJ2-7; D remains unclear. The germline CDR1 and CDR2 sequences are SGHKS and YYEKEE (reference sequence). V lost 1 base and J 3 bases, leaving 5 bases between the germline ends. CDR3 length: 12 amino acids.

This clone was detected only a few times. The chain links TRBV5-6 to TRBJ2-3; 15 nucleotides line up with TRBD2. The CDR3 extends over 18 amino acids. From germline, CDR1 is SGHDT and CDR2 YYEEEE. J lost 3 bases, V lost 4 bases, and 9 bases had no gene match. The CDR3, as DNA: TGTGCCAGCAGCGGCCGAGGACTAGCGGGAGGGTGGACAGATACGCAGTATTTT. Protein: CASSGRGLAGGWTDTQYF.

The chain couples TRBV6-6 to TRBJ1-4; the match to TRBD1 covers 8 bases. With V trimmed by 2 bases and J by 7 bases, 3 bases remained unmatched. This CDR3 is built from 14 residues. Germline CDR1 MNHNY, CDR2 SVGAGI (reference sequence). In nucleotides, the CDR3 is TGTGCCAGCAGTTACGACAGGGGTAGTGAAAAACTGTTTTTT. Its translation: CASSYDRGSEKLFF.

This sequence joins TRBV5-6 and TRBJ2-1; 10 bases agree with TRBD2. The V segment lost 5 bases and the J segment 7 bases; nucleotides outside the gene matches: 12. Germline CDR1 and CDR2: SGHDT and YYEEEE. CDR3 length: 16 amino acids. DNA for the CDR3: TGTGCCAGCAGGGTGGCCAGCGGGGGGGCGGGGAATGAGCAGTTCTTC. It yields the protein CASRVASGGAGNEQFF.

The genes are TRBV28 and TRBJ2-3; the D gene is possibly TRBD2 (6 bases). The CDR3 has 15 residues. CDR1 and CDR2 (germline): MDHEN, SYDVKM. The ends were cut back, 7 bases at V and 1 base at J, with 15 bases in the middle. CDR3 nucleotide sequence: TGTGCCAGCAAAGGGCAGGGCGGGGGCACAGATACGCAGTATTTT. Translated: CASKGQGGGTDTQYF.

The V gene is TRBV7-9, the J gene TRBJ1-1; D gene unclear. Germline CDR1 and CDR2: SEHNR and FQNEAQ (reference sequence). The CDR3 covers 13 residues. V was pared by 5 bases and J by 2 bases, with 9 bases between. The CDR3: CASSPPPNTEAFF. The CDR3 nucleotides are TGTGCCAGCAGCCCCCCCCCTAACACTGAAGCTTTCTTT.

The chain has TRBV5-5 and TRBJ2-1; D not resolved. Germline lookup yields CDR1 SGHKS and CDR2 YYEKEE (reference sequence). V lost 0 bases and J lost 9, with 7 bases in between. This CDR3 has 12 residues. CDR3 in DNA: TGTGCCAGCAGCTTGGCACTGGTTGAGCAGTTCTTC. Protein product: CASSLALVEQFF.

The genes are TRBV4-2 and TRBJ2-3, with 7 positions matching TRBD2. Germline CDR1 is LGHNA and CDR2 is YNFKEQ. J lost 1 base, V lost 0 bases, and 13 bases had no gene match. The CDR3 runs 19 residues. This CDR3 is CASSQDLRGLGTGTDTQYF. CDR3 coding DNA: TGTGCCAGCAGCCAAGATCTGCGGGGGTTAGGGACGGGCACAGATACGCAGTATTTT.

This clone was observed once. The chain is built from TRBV18 and TRBJ2-1; weak D call: TRBD1 (6 bases). Germline V lookup: CDR1 KGHSH, CDR2 LQKENI. This CDR3 is 12 amino acids long. V was shortened by 5 bases and J by 7 bases, with 9 bases between the two germline ends. CDR3 protein: CASSGQRNEQFF. The CDR3 nucleotides read TGTGCCAGCTCAGGACAGAGGAATGAGCAGTTCTTC.

This chain connects TRBV19 to TRBJ1-1; possibly TRBD1 for D (6 bases). The CDR3 contains 15 residues. The V gene lost 3 bases and the J gene lost 0 bases, with 11 bases spanning the gap. Germline loops: CDR1 LNHDA, CDR2 SQIVND (reference sequence). The CDR3 is CASSIAAGVNTEAFF. CDR3 DNA: TGTGCCAGTAGTATTGCGGCAGGGGTGAACACTGAAGCTTTCTTT.

The chain carries TRBV2 and TRBJ2-5; 11 bases are shared with TRBD1. With V trimmed by 5 bases and J by 4 bases, 3 bases remained unmatched. The CDR3 extends over 14 amino acids. From germline, CDR1 is SNHLY and CDR2 FYNNEI. CDR3 in DNA: TGTGCCAGCAGTCCCGGGACAGGGGGAGAGACCCAGTACTTC. Protein sequence: CASSPGTGGETQYF. Based on the CDR3 plus reference TRBV2 and TRBJ2-5, the full variable domain is EPEVTQTPSHQVTQMGQEVILRCVPISNHLYFYWYRQILGQKVEFLVSFYNNEISEKSEIFDDQFSVERPDGSNFTLKIRSTKLEDSAMYFCASSPGTGGETQYFGPGTRLLVL.

This clone was seen more than once but under ten times. The chain employs TRBV27 and TRBJ2-1; unclear D gene. V lost 3 bases and J 0 bases, leaving 9 bases between the germline ends. This CDR3 has 15 amino acids. Germline V gene lookup returns CDR1 MNHEY and CDR2 SMNVEV (reference sequence). CDR3 loop: CASSFAGSSYNEQFF. DNA for the CDR3: TGTGCCAGCAGTTTTGCCGGTAGCTCCTACAATGAGCAGTTCTTC.

The chain uses TRBV5-6 and TRBJ1-3; a possible D gene is TRBD1 (5 bases). From germline, CDR1 is SGHDT and CDR2 YYEEEE. V was cut by 1 base and J by 2 bases, with 10 bases left in between. The CDR3 has 15 amino acids. The CDR3 DNA sequence: TGTGCCAGCAGCTTGTTGGGGGGACCTGGAAACACCATATATTTT. This encodes CASSLLGGPGNTIYF.

The gene calls are TRBV7-7 and TRBJ2-7; unclear D gene. This CDR3 spans 17 amino acids. The V end lost 2 bases, the J end lost 0 bases, and 17 bases lay between the germline ends. Per germline, CDR1 SSHAT and CDR2 FNYEAQ (reference sequence). This CDR3 is CASSLKRGQQSSYEQYF. CDR3 in DNA: TGTGCCAGCAGCTTAAAAAGAGGTCAACAAAGCTCCTACGAGCAGTACTTC. The complete variable domain, with remaining parts taken from reference TRBV7-7 and TRBJ2-7, reads GAGVSQSPRYKVTKRGQDVTLRCDPISSHATLYWYQQALGQGPEFLTYFNYEAQPDKSGLPSDRFSAERPEGSISTLTIQRTEQRDSAMYRCASSLKRGQQSSYEQYFGPGTRLTVT.

DNA of the CDR3: TGTGCCAGCAGCTTAGGGACTTACAATGAGCAGTTCTTC. It is translated as CASSLGTYNEQFF. The chain recombines TRBV5-6 with TRBJ2-1, with D tentatively TRBD2 (6 bases). The CDR3 runs 13 residues. Germline V lookup: CDR1 SGHDT, CDR2 YYEEEE. V lost 2 bases to trimming and J lost 4 bases, with 7 bases between them.

This chain connects TRBV15 to TRBJ2-5; D may be TRBD2 (5 bases). The germline V gene has CDR1 LNHNV and CDR2 YYDKDF (reference sequence). Trimming cost V 2 bases and J 0 bases, with 7 bases left between them. The CDR3 consists of 14 residues. The DNA of the CDR3 is TGTGCCACCAGCAGACGGGAACACCAAGAGACCCAGTACTTC. Translating it yields CATSRREHQETQYF. The entire variable domain, with the rest obtained from reference TRBV15 and TRBJ2-5, is as follows: DAMVIQNPRYQVTQFGKPVTLSCSQTLNHNVMYWYQQKSSQAPKLLFHYYDKDFNNEADTPDNFQSRRPNTSFCFLDIRSPGLGDTAMYLCATSRREHQETQYFGPGTRLLVL.

As concerns this clone: The junction departs from germline at one end; a sequencing error may be responsible. V usage is TRBV7-9 and J usage is TRBJ2-5, with TRBD1 matching 8 bases. This CDR3 contains 14 residues. Germline V gene lookup returns CDR1 SEHNR and CDR2 FQNEAQ (reference sequence). The CDR3 DNA reads as TGTTCCAGCAGCTTAGTGCAGGGGGCAGAGACCCAGTACTTC. Its protein is CSSSLVQGAETQYF.

The chain links TRBV4-3 to TRBJ2-7; D is perhaps TRBD2 (6 bases). V dropped 1 base and J dropped 2 bases, with 12 bases sitting between them. The CDR3 extends over 15 amino acids. From germline, CDR1 is LGHNA and CDR2 YSLEER. CDR3 sequence reads: CASSQGRGSPYEQYF. CDR3 DNA: TGCGCCAGCAGCCAAGGACGGGGGTCTCCCTACGAGCAGTACTTC.